This T cell receptor beta chain was sequenced in a study of blood T cell repertoires in COVID-19 (TCRdb year 2020). Looking at the study overall: Recovered participants in ImmuneRACE Cohort 3 were defined by two consecutive negative NP/OP PCR tests, clearance by a healthcare professional, or resolution of symptoms. Samples from collaborators originated in the United States, Italy and Spain and spanned both the acute and convalescent phases of COVID-19. The material from the prospective study consisted of cDNA or gDNA derived from T cells, B-cell-depleted T cells, or PBMCs. The dataset comprised deeply sampled blood TCRbeta repertoires from subjects exposed to, actively infected with, or recovered from COVID-19. The repertoires were released in a freely available public database meant as a resource for research on the immune response to SARS-CoV-2. The samples were drawn from the first 160 participants of the ongoing ImmuneRACE study and from 1,254 subjects provided by 6 global collaborators. Sample metadata almost always included a de-identified subject ID, COVID-19 status, age in years and sex. HLA class I and class II types, where available, came from metadata supplied by the sample provider rather than from assay-based typing.

The research as a whole found: How much clinical and demographic metadata was included differed by source and by participant, and the metadata was provided uncurated.

Spanning cysteine to phenylalanine, the CDR3 consists of 13 amino acids. Of the read, only the CDR3 DNA is kept; its 39 bases are in frame from base 1. Trimming removed 0 bases from V and 3 bases from J, leaving 7 bases between the germline ends. CDR1 GTSNPN and CDR2 SVGIG were looked up in the germline V gene (reference sequence). In the case of this clone: Its target antigen remains unknown. Nothing much larger sits one base from this clone, and base qualities are not available.

TCRbeta CDR3 regions were amplified from genomic DNA using the immunoSEQ Assay, a bias-controlled multiplex PCR. The original methods were these. The number of nucleated cells in each sample was estimated by amplification of reference gene primers within the assay. To quantify the absolute abundance of each unique TCRbeta CDR3 rearrangement, sequence reads were collapsed and filtered. For each sample, productive Simpson clonality was calculated as the square root of Simpson's diversity index over productive rearrangements. This immuneACCESS table, as held by TCRdb, lists in-frame sequences with V and J called but not all clones. Of the missing ones, under half trace to an unresolved V gene in checked studies; the others have no known cause. V and J calls and clone size come straight from that table; D and trimming were deduced from the DNA. The sample table contains over 130,000 clones; only one count was recorded for 75% to 90% of them. Roughly 4.3% of the sample lies in the top ten.

Participants in the prospective study were enrolled through a virtual design, were aged roughly 18 to 95 years, and lived in roughly 26 United States geographic areas. In the prospective study, cohorts were assigned on the basis of participant-reported clinical history obtained from a screening survey and a study questionnaire. In the prospective study, whole blood, serum and a nasopharyngeal or oropharyngeal swab were collected from each participant by mobile phlebotomists. Over a roughly two-month period, participants in the prospective study had the option of providing additional blood draws and questionnaires. Before DNA extraction, blood samples from the prospective study were shipped at room temperature or frozen.

The receptor comes from a man aged 45 to 65 in a cohort exposed to, infected with or recovered from COVID-19 (not recorded which). Sequencing was performed on PBMCs or T cells enriched from blood (not recorded which). Recombination joined TRBV30 with TRBJ2-3; there is no confident call for the D gene. The DNA sequence follows: TGTGCCTGGAGTGTACTGGAGACAGATACGCAGTATTTT. This encodes CAWSVLETDTQYF.